These 16 T cell receptor beta chains were all obtained from the same sample, sequenced in a study of blood T cell repertoires in COVID-19. Sequenced by immunoSEQ multiplex PCR; TCRdb stores in-frame clones only, minus some. The repertoire holds some 20,000 clones, more than 80% seen once, with about 4% in the top ten. The sample consisted of peripheral blood. All receptors derive from a human donor in a cohort sampled during active COVID-19.

The chain uses TRBV29-1 and TRBJ2-3, with 8 positions matching TRBD2. Germline V gives CDR1 SQVTM, CDR2 ANQGSEA. The V segment lost 4 bases and the J segment 7 bases; nucleotides outside the gene matches: 10. The CDR3 runs 14 residues. The CDR3 DNA is TGCAGCGTTGTCGGGGGGGGCCGGACTAATACGCAGTATTTT. Its protein is CSVVGGGRTNTQYF.

V is TRBV5-8 and J is TRBJ2-1; possible D gene TRBD1, 6 bases. From germline, CDR1 is SGHTS and CDR2 YDEGEE. The CDR3 is 16 amino acids. V was shortened by 3 bases and J by 2 bases, with 15 bases between the two germline ends. The CDR3 DNA sequence: TGTGCCAGCAGCTCCGGACAGTCCACTACCTACAATGAGCAGTTCTTC. As protein: CASSSGQSTTYNEQFF. Full variable domain (rest looked up from reference TRBV5-8 and TRBJ2-1): EAGVTQSPTHLIKTRGQQATLRCSPISGHTSVYWYQQALGLGLQFLLWYDEGEERNRGNFPPRFSGRQFPNYSSELNVNALELEDSALYLCASSSGQSTTYNEQFFGPGTRLTVL.

This clone came up once. The chain has TRBV9 and TRBJ2-1; TRBD2 agrees at 11 bases. Germline-derived CDR1 and CDR2 are SGDLS and YYNGEE. This CDR3 comprises 15 residues. The ends lost 2 bases at V and 6 bases at J; junction bases unmatched: 4. The CDR3: CASSVYGTSGNEQFF. The CDR3 bases are TGTGCCAGCAGCGTTTATGGGACTAGCGGCAATGAGCAGTTCTTC.

This rearrangement joins TRBV12-3 or TRBV12-4 to TRBJ1-2; D not certain. The length of the CDR3 is 13 residues. V was pared by 3 bases and J by 4 bases, with 9 bases between. In DNA, the CDR3 is TGTGCCAGCAGTTTGCGAGGGCCCTATGGCTACACCTTC. Its protein product is CASSLRGPYGYTF.

This clone was counted a single time. This chain's CDR3 is CASSTGTGGYTF. The DNA of the CDR3 is TGTGCCAGCAGCACCGGGACAGGCGGCTACACCTTC. The chain recombines TRBV7-2 with TRBJ1-2, with TRBD1 identical over 8 bases. In germline, CDR1 is SGHTA, CDR2 FQGNSA. The CDR3 is 12 amino acids. With 5 bases clipped from V and 8 bases from J, the junction kept 4 bases outside the gene matches.

The chain couples TRBV11-3 to TRBJ2-5; 8 bases map to TRBD2. The length of the CDR3 is 14 residues. V shed 1 base, J shed 5 bases, and the junction held 3 bases outside the gene matches. The germline V gene encodes CDR1 SGHNT and CDR2 YENEEA. The CDR3 DNA sequence: TGTGCCAGCAGCTTAGGACTAGCGAGGGAGACCCAGTACTTC. This translates into CASSLGLARETQYF. The complete variable domain, with remaining parts taken from reference TRBV11-3 and TRBJ2-5, reads EAGVVQSPRYKIIEKKQPVAFWCNPISGHNTLYWYLQNLGQGPELLIRYENEEAVDDSQLPKDRFSAERLKGVDSTLKIQPAELGDSAVYLCASSLGLARETQYFGPGTRLLVL.

The chain has TRBV11-3 and TRBJ2-5; maybe TRBD2 (6 bases). The CDR3 sequence is 12 residues long. Germline V lookup: CDR1 SGHNT, CDR2 YENEEA. Trimming stripped 4 bases from V and 6 bases from J, with 9 bases between. In nucleotides, the CDR3 is TGTGCCAGCAGCTCCGGGACTCAGACCCAGTACTTC. Translation gives CASSSGTQTQYF.

V gene TRBV9 combines with J gene TRBJ2-1; 10 bases are a match to TRBD1. Germline loops: CDR1 SGDLS, CDR2 YYNGEE. Trimming at V came to 1 base and at J to 8 bases, leaving 6 bases not matched to a gene. The CDR3 runs to 15 residues. The CDR3 DNA reads TGTGCCAGCAGCGTAAGACAGGGGGCGATGGATGAGCAGTTCTTC. This translates into CASSVRQGAMDEQFF.

The V and J genes are TRBV3-1 (or the pseudogene TRBV3-2) and TRBJ2-7; D possibly corresponds to TRBD2 (6 bases). V was trimmed by 4 bases and J by 5 bases, leaving 12 bases between them. The CDR3 has 13 residues. Germline CDR1 is LGHDT and CDR2 is YNNKEL (reference sequence). CDR3: CASSLAGINEQYF. The CDR3 DNA follows: TGTGCCAGCAGCCTTGCGGGGATCAACGAGCAGTACTTC.

The genes are TRBV27 and TRBJ2-3; 9 bases fit TRBD1. This CDR3 is 12 amino acids long. The V segment lost 5 bases and the J segment 10 bases; nucleotides outside the gene matches: 4. Germline values: CDR1 MNHEY, CDR2 SMNVEV (reference sequence). The CDR3 spells CASSPTGGAQYF. In nucleotides, the CDR3 is TGTGCCAGCAGTCCCACAGGGGGCGCGCAGTATTTT.

The chain recombines TRBV3-1 (or the pseudogene TRBV3-2) with TRBJ2-7; D is perhaps TRBD1 (5 bases). Germline CDR1 is LGHDT and CDR2 is YNNKEL (reference sequence). The CDR3 has 12 residues. Trimming took off 5 bases at V and 4 bases at J, with 9 bases between the two ends. CDR3: CASSNQGYEQYF. CDR3 nucleotides: TGTGCCAGCAGCAATCAGGGATACGAGCAGTACTTC.

V usage is TRBV7-9 and J usage is TRBJ2-5; D is ambiguous. The germline V gene encodes CDR1 SEHNR and CDR2 FQNEAQ (reference sequence). The CDR3 runs to 15 residues. V lost 3 bases and J 3 bases, leaving 14 bases between the germline ends. The CDR3 protein is CASSFGASEKETQYF. In nucleotides, the CDR3 is TGTGCCAGCAGCTTCGGTGCCTCCGAAAAAGAGACCCAGTACTTC.

The CDR3, as DNA: TGTGCCAGCAGTGAAGGCGAGGCCTACAATGAGCAGTTCTTC. This gives the protein CASSEGEAYNEQFF. J is TRBJ2-1 and V is TRBV6-4, with D uncertain. V shed 3 bases and J shed 2 bases, with 8 bases lying between them. CDR1 MRHNA and CDR2 SNTAGT come from the germline V gene. This CDR3 region has 14 residues.

The table lists this clone with a few counts. The V call is TRBV15, the J call TRBJ2-1; 7 bases are a match to TRBD2. The germline V gene encodes CDR1 LNHNV and CDR2 YYDKDF (reference sequence). J lost 1 base, V lost 0 bases, and 6 bases had no gene match. The CDR3 loop spans 17 amino acids. CDR3 region: CATSREKTSPSYNEQFF. Written as DNA, the CDR3 is TGTGCCACCAGCAGAGAGAAGACTAGCCCTTCCTACAATGAGCAGTTCTTC.

The chain couples TRBV6-5 to TRBJ1-5, with D possibly matching TRBD1 (5 bases). Trimming stripped 2 bases from V and 4 bases from J, with 12 bases between. The germline gives CDR1 MNHEY, CDR2 SVGAGI. The CDR3 sequence is 15 residues long. The CDR3 sequence: CASSYGSGSNQPQHF. CDR3 bases: TGTGCCAGCAGTTACGGATCAGGGTCAAATCAGCCCCAGCATTTT.

This chain uses TRBV4-1 with TRBJ2-7, with 8 nucleotides matching TRBD1. CDR1 and CDR2 (germline): MGHRA, YSYEKL. The V segment lost 3 bases and the J segment 6 bases; nucleotides outside the gene matches: 4. The CDR3 is 13 residues long. Here the CDR3 reads CASSQATGVEQYF. Written as DNA, the CDR3 is TGCGCCAGCAGCCAGGCGACAGGGGTCGAGCAGTACTTC.